These 22 T cell receptor beta chains were sequenced from one sample in a study of OX40 agonist ivuxolimab in advanced cancers. Profiling relied on immunoSEQ multiplex PCR, and the TCRdb table lists in-frame clones only, not all of them. The sample includes tens of thousands of clones, roughly 80% seen only once; the top ten take roughly 3.2%. Specimen: CD4+ or CD8+ T cells sorted from blood, collected in a trial of the OX40 agonist ivuxolimab. The receptors originated from an adult with an advanced solid tumor such as melanoma, head and neck, liver or kidney cancer.

CDR3 coding DNA: TGTGCCAGCAGCTTGGACAGCCTGAACTCTGGAAACACCATATATTTT. Protein: CASSLDSLNSGNTIYF. The chain carries TRBV5-6 and TRBJ1-3; unclear D gene. V was trimmed by 0 bases and J by 0 bases, leaving 10 bases between them. Germline CDR1 SGHDT, CDR2 YYEEEE. The CDR3 runs 16 residues.

The CDR3 sequence is CASSLGGGTGYYEQYF. The CDR3 region has the DNA TGCGCCAGCAGCTTGGGCGGGGGGACAGGGTACTACGAGCAGTACTTC. The rearrangement links TRBV5-1 to TRBJ2-7, with D tentatively TRBD1 (9 bases). The CDR3 is 16 residues long. V was pared by 0 bases and J by 3 bases, with 16 bases between. Germline V gene data show CDR1 as SGHRS and CDR2 as YFSETQ.

This clone showed up just once. The chain links TRBV7-9 to TRBJ2-2; unclear D gene. CDR3 length: 13 amino acids. Germline V gene data show CDR1 as SEHNR and CDR2 as FQNEAQ (reference sequence). With 3 bases removed from V and 3 bases from J, the gap between germline ends came to 5 bases. The CDR3 sequence is CASSFGDTGELFF. DNA for the CDR3: TGTGCCAGCAGCTTTGGGGACACCGGGGAGCTGTTTTTT.

This sequence joins TRBV4-3 and TRBJ1-2; no reliable D call. The germline V and J ends were trimmed by 4 bases and 1 base, with 7 bases remaining between them. The CDR3 contains 13 residues. Looked up from germline, CDR1 is LGHNA and CDR2 is YSLEER. The CDR3 bases are TGCGCCAGCAGCCCGAGGAGTAACTATGGCTACACCTTC. Encoded protein: CASSPRSNYGYTF.

The V gene is TRBV28, the J gene TRBJ1-4; no clear D. Deletions cut 4 bases from V and 7 bases from J, with 16 bases between. CDR1 MDHEN and CDR2 SYDVKM come from the germline V gene. The CDR3 has 15 amino acids. CDR3 DNA: TGTGCCAGCAGTTCAACCGCTTTGGGGAGTGAAAAACTGTTTTTT. This gives the protein CASSSTALGSEKLFF. Variable domain in full (rest from reference TRBV28 and TRBJ1-4): DVKVTQSSRYLVKRTGEKVFLECVQDMDHENMFWYRQDPGLGLRLIYFSYDVKMKEKGDIPEGYSVSREKKERFSLILESASTNQTSMYLCASSSTALGSEKLFFGSGTQLSVL.

This clone was counted once. The chain is built from TRBV5-1 and TRBJ2-1; no firm D call. V was clipped by 2 bases and J by 5 bases, with 11 bases between them. The V gene's germline CDR1 is SGHRS and CDR2 YFSETQ. CDR3 size: 14 residues. For the CDR3, the DNA is TGCGCCAGCAGCTTCGATCCTGGTAACAATGAGCAGTTCTTC. Its protein is CASSFDPGNNEQFF.

The V gene is TRBV6-5, the J gene TRBJ2-7; D is undetermined. V lost 6 bases to trimming and J lost 3 bases, with 12 bases between them. Per germline, CDR1 MNHEY and CDR2 SVGAGI. The CDR3 runs 13 residues. The CDR3 loop reads CASRLEVGYEQYF. The DNA of the CDR3 is TGTGCCAGCAGATTGGAAGTGGGCTACGAGCAGTACTTC.

The chain recombines TRBV11-2 with TRBJ1-2; D call uncertain. The germline CDR1 and CDR2 sequences are SGHAT and FQNNGV. V lost 0 bases to trimming and J lost 4 bases, with 9 bases between them. This CDR3 comprises 14 residues. CDR3 sequence reads: CASSLDTALYGYTF. CDR3 nucleotides: TGTGCCAGCAGCTTAGATACAGCTCTCTATGGCTACACCTTC.

The chain recombines TRBV6-6 with TRBJ2-1; 13 bases agree with TRBD2. Germline CDR1 reads MNHNY; CDR2 reads SVGAGI (reference sequence). The CDR3 is 14 amino acids. V trimming: 6 bases; J trimming: 8 bases; junction bases outside the gene matches: 4. CDR3 nucleotides: TGTGCCAGCAGGGGGACTAGCGGGGTCTATGAGCAGTTCTTC. Residues: CASRGTSGVYEQFF.

This chain connects TRBV19 to TRBJ2-2; TRBD1 might be the D (6 bases). Trimming removed 5 bases at V and 12 bases at J, with 22 bases between. The CDR3 loop spans 15 amino acids. Per the germline V gene, CDR1 is LNHDA and CDR2 is SQIVND (reference sequence). CDR3 in amino acids: CASSRDQGPRYQLFF. CDR3 DNA: TGTGCCAGTAGTCGGGACCAGGGGCCCCGGTACCAGCTGTTTTTT.

The CDR3 loop is CASSYSRTGANYGYTF. DNA for the CDR3: TGTGCCAGCAGTTATTCCCGGACAGGGGCTAACTATGGCTACACCTTC. This rearrangement joins TRBV6-6 to TRBJ1-2; 9 bases map to TRBD1. V was clipped by 3 bases and J by 0 bases; unmatched bases: 5. This CDR3 spans 16 amino acids. CDR1 is MNHNY and CDR2 is SVGAGI in the germline V gene (reference sequence).

The rearrangement joins TRBV11-2 to TRBJ2-7; TRBD1 matches at 11 bases. CDR3 length: 14 residues. Germline CDR1 SGHAT, CDR2 FQNNGV. The J segment lost 6 bases and the V segment lost 5 bases, leaving 6 bases of the junction unmatched. The DNA for the CDR3 is TGTGCCAGCAGCAAAGCGGGACAGGGGGGCGAGCAGTACTTC. Translating gives CASSKAGQGGEQYF. Together with reference TRBV11-2 and TRBJ2-7, the CDR3 gives the full variable domain: EAGVAQSPRYKIIEKRQSVAFWCNPISGHATLYWYQQILGQGPKLLIQFQNNGVVDDSQLPKDRFSAERLKGVDSTLKIQPAKLEDSAVYLCASSKAGQGGEQYFGPGTRLTVT.

This clone showed up just once. The chain uses TRBV11-2 and TRBJ2-1; D gene ambiguous. Germline V gives CDR1 SGHAT, CDR2 FQNNGV. Trimming removed 1 base from V and 4 bases from J, with 8 bases in between. This CDR3 spans 14 amino acids. The CDR3 DNA reads TGTGCCAGCAGCTTAGCTAGGAATTACAATGAGCAGTTCTTC. Its protein is CASSLARNYNEQFF. Using reference TRBV11-2 and TRBJ2-1 for the parts outside the CDR3, the full variable domain is EAGVAQSPRYKIIEKRQSVAFWCNPISGHATLYWYQQILGQGPKLLIQFQNNGVVDDSQLPKDRFSAERLKGVDSTLKIQPAKLEDSAVYLCASSLARNYNEQFFGPGTRLTVL.

The chain uses TRBV11-2 and TRBJ2-3; 8 nucleotides agree with TRBD2. The germline gives CDR1 SGHAT, CDR2 FQNNGV. Losses at the gene ends were 3 bases for V and 8 bases for J; bases not matched to a gene: 7. The CDR3 runs to 14 residues. In DNA, the CDR3 is TGTGCCAGCAGCTTGGCGGGGGGACCAGGTACGCAGTATTTT. This translates into CASSLAGGPGTQYF.

The genes are TRBV18 and TRBJ2-3; 7 positions match TRBD1. With V trimmed by 0 bases and J by 1 base, 4 bases remained unmatched. Germline V CDR1 and CDR2: KGHSH, LQKENI. This CDR3 comprises 16 residues. CDR3 residues: CASSPPQGQRTDTQYF. CDR3 bases: TGTGCCAGCTCACCACCCCAGGGACAGCGCACAGATACGCAGTATTTT.

V gene TRBV18 combines with J gene TRBJ1-1, with D maybe TRBD1 (5 bases). CDR1 and CDR2 (germline): KGHSH, LQKENI. The CDR3 is 16 residues long. The V gene lost 1 base and the J gene lost 7 bases, with 19 bases spanning the gap. CDR3 sequence reads: CASSPRLSRAEGEAFF. In DNA form, the CDR3 reads TGTGCCAGCTCACCACGACTCTCCAGGGCTGAAGGTGAAGCTTTCTTT.

The CDR3 spells CAAKSVQGASGYTF. The CDR3, as DNA: TGCGCCGCGAAGAGTGTCCAGGGGGCGTCGGGCTACACCTTC. The chain carries TRBV4-1 and TRBJ1-2; 8 positions agree with TRBD1. This CDR3 contains 14 residues. J was trimmed by 8 bases and V by 11 bases; bases with no gene match: 16. The germline CDR1 and CDR2 sequences are MGHRA and YSYEKL.

This chain connects TRBV28 to TRBJ1-2; no clear D. This CDR3 has 12 amino acids. The V gene's germline CDR1 is MDHEN and CDR2 SYDVKM. V shed 2 bases and J shed 5 bases, with 6 bases lying between them. The CDR3 loop is CASSLQRYGYTF. CDR3 coding DNA: TGTGCCAGCAGTTTACAGAGGTATGGCTACACCTTC.

The chain has TRBV4-3 and TRBJ2-3; no clear D gene. The germline gives CDR1 LGHNA, CDR2 YSLEER. The CDR3 totals 16 residues. V was cut by 4 bases and J by 0 bases, with 14 bases left in between. CDR3 sequence reads: CASSPGYQTSTDTQYF. DNA of the CDR3: TGCGCCAGCAGCCCTGGGTATCAGACTAGCACAGATACGCAGTATTTT.

This chain uses TRBV7-9 with TRBJ2-3; no definite D call. The germline V gene encodes CDR1 SEHNR and CDR2 FQNEAQ (reference sequence). CDR3 size: 14 residues. Trimming shortened V by 2 bases and J by 0 bases, and 6 bases separated the two germline ends. CDR3 protein: CASSLRLSTDTQYF. The CDR3 region has the DNA TGTGCCAGCAGCTTACGTCTTAGCACAGATACGCAGTATTTT.

The chain recombines TRBV6-1 with TRBJ2-7; TRBD1 matches 7 bases. Germline V lookup: CDR1 MNHNS, CDR2 SASEGT. This CDR3 has 13 amino acids. The V and J ends lost 5 bases and 8 bases, in that order; junction bases with no gene match: 9. This chain's CDR3 is CASSLTGDGQQYF. The CDR3 DNA reads as TGTGCCAGCAGTTTAACAGGGGACGGACAGCAGTACTTC.

The rearrangement uses TRBV6-1 and TRBJ2-1; a weak D match, TRBD2 (5 bases). V lost 2 bases to trimming and J lost 9 bases, with 14 bases between them. Germline V lookup: CDR1 MNHNS, CDR2 SASEGT. The CDR3 extends over 14 amino acids. CDR3 nucleotide sequence: TGTGCCAGCAGTGAATCTCGGGGTGTCGGTGAGCAGTTCTTC. Its protein is CASSESRGVGEQFF.